This TCR beta chain appears in the sequencing data of a study of T cells expressing NK-cell markers. CDR3 length: 16 amino acids. Germline CDR1 SGHAT, CDR2 FQNNGV. TCRdb reworked the 5' RACE reads into one entry per CDR3 protein, no DNA. This sample's table has roughly 390,000 distinct CDR3 sequences. Material for sequencing was blood T cells: a sorted CD56 or NKG2C T cell subset, CD4+ or CD8+ T cells, or bulk PBMC T cells (not recorded which). This clonotype originated in a woman aged 45 to 65 in good health. The chain joins TRBV11-2 to TRBJ1-4. The CDR3 is CASSLAPNSANEKLFF.